A single sample is the source of the 5 T cell receptor beta chains below, sequenced in a study of blood T cell repertoires in COVID-19. Sequencing was performed with immunoSEQ multiplex PCR; in TCRdb, only in-frame clones are kept and a portion is missing. The sample consists of some 250,000 clones, roughly 86% of them appearing once. The specimen sequenced was PBMCs or T cells enriched from blood (not recorded which). The receptors originated from a woman between 35 and 50 years old with acute COVID-19.

CDR3 loop: CASSLRDTRSYEQYF. For the CDR3, the DNA is TGTGCCAGCAGCTTACGGGACACCCGCTCCTACGAGCAGTACTTC. The rearrangement links TRBV13 to TRBJ2-7; D is possibly TRBD1 (6 bases). Between the trimmed V and J ends, which lost 2 bases and 0 bases, there was a span of 11 bases. The germline CDR1 and CDR2 sequences are PRHDT and FYEKMQ (reference sequence). The CDR3 is 15 amino acids.

V usage is TRBV5-6 and J usage is TRBJ2-1; 8 bases match TRBD2. Germline loops: CDR1 SGHDT, CDR2 YYEEEE. This CDR3 comprises 12 residues. Unmatched junction bases numbered 10, after V lost 5 bases and J lost 15 bases. This CDR3 is CASSPTSGNWFF. CDR3 DNA sequence: TGTGCCAGCAGTCCCACTAGCGGAAATTGGTTCTTC.

The V gene is TRBV5-5, the J gene TRBJ1-1, with D tentatively TRBD1 (5 bases). Germline lookup yields CDR1 SGHKS and CDR2 YYEKEE (reference sequence). V was shortened by 1 base and J by 1 base, with 8 bases between the two germline ends. The CDR3 sequence is 14 residues long. The CDR3 DNA reads TGTGCCAGCAGCTTGCAGGGAAGGAACACTGAAGCTTTCTTT. Amino acids: CASSLQGRNTEAFF.

The gene calls are TRBV19 and TRBJ2-7; possible D gene TRBD1, 7 bases. The V gene's germline CDR1 is LNHDA and CDR2 SQIVND (reference sequence). Trimming cost V 9 bases and J 6 bases, with 18 bases left between them. CDR3 size: 13 residues. CDR3 nucleotides: TGTGCCAGGGAGGGGGTACCAGGGGGCGAGCAGTACTTC. Amino acids: CAREGVPGGEQYF.

As for this clone: The sample contains more than one DNA sequence encoding this CDR3. This chain uses TRBV5-1 with TRBJ2-7; weak D call: TRBD1 (6 bases). The CDR3 runs to 14 residues. V dropped 1 base and J dropped 1 base, with 9 bases sitting between them. Per germline, CDR1 SGHRS and CDR2 YFSETQ. The CDR3 here is CASSLQGSSYEQYF. The DNA of the CDR3 is TGCGCCAGCAGCTTGCAGGGGTCGTCCTACGAGCAGTACTTC.